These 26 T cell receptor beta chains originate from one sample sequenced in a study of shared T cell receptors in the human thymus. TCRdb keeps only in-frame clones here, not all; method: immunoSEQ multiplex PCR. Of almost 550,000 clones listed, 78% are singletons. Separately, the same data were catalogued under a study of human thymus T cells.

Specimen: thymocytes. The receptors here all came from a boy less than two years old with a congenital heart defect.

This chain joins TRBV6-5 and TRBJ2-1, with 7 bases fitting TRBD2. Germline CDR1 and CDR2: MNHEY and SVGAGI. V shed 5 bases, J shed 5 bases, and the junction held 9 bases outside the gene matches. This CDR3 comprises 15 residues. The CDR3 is CASSQPGLQDNEQFF. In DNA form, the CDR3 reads TGTGCCAGCAGTCAACCGGGACTACAGGACAATGAGCAGTTCTTC.

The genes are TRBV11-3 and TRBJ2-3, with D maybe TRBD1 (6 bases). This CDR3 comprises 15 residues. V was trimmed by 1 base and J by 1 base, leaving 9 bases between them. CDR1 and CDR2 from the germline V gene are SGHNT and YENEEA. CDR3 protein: CASSLAAGGTDTQYF. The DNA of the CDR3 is TGTGCCAGCAGCTTAGCGGCAGGGGGCACAGATACGCAGTATTTT.

The CDR3 loop reads CAISESTGSYYGYTF. CDR3 coding DNA: TGTGCCATCAGTGAGTCGACAGGGTCGTACTATGGCTACACCTTC. The chain links TRBV10-3 to TRBJ1-2, with 7 bases identical to TRBD1. With 0 bases clipped from V and 3 bases from J, the junction kept 4 bases outside the gene matches. Looked up from germline, CDR1 is ENHRY and CDR2 is SYGVKD. The CDR3 length is 15 residues.

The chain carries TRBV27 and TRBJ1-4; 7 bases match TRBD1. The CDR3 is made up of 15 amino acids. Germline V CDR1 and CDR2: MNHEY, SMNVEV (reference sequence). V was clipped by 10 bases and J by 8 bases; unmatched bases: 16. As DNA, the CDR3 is TGTGCCACCAAGGGGGCGGCACAGGGTCTGGAAAAACTGTTTTTT. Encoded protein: CATKGAAQGLEKLFF.

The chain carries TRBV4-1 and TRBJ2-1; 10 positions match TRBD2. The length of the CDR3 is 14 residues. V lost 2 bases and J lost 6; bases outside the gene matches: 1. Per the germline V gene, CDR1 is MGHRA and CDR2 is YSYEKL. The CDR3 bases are TGCGCCAGCAGCCAAAGCGGGAGGGGCAATGAGCAGTTCTTC. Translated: CASSQSGRGNEQFF.

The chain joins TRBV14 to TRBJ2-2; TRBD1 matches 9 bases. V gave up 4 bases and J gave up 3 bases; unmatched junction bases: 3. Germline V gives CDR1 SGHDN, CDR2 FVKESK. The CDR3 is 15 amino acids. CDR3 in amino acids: CASSLQGADTGELFF. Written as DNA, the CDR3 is TGTGCCAGCAGCCTACAGGGGGCGGACACCGGGGAGCTGTTTTTT.

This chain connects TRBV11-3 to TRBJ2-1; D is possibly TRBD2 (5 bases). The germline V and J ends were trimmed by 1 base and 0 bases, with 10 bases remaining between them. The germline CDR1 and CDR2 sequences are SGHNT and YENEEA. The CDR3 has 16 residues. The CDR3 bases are TGTGCCAGCAGCTTAGGAGGGCCGAGCTCCTACAATGAGCAGTTCTTC. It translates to CASSLGGPSSYNEQFF.

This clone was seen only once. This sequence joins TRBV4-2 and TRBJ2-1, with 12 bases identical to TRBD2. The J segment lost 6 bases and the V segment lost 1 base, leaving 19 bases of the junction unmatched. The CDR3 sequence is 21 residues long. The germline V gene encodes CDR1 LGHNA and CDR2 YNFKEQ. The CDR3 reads CASSQVSTQERLAGVVNEQFF. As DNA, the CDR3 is TGTGCCAGCAGCCAAGTTTCGACCCAAGAAAGACTAGCGGGAGTTGTCAATGAGCAGTTCTTC.

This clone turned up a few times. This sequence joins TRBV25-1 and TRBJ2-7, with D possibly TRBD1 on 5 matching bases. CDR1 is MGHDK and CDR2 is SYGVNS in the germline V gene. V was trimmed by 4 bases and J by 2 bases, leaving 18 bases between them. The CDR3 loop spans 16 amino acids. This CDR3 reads CASSGHPARGAYEQYF. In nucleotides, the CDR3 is TGTGCCAGCAGTGGCCACCCCGCTAGGGGTGCCTACGAGCAGTACTTC.

DNA for the CDR3: TGTGCCACCAGCCCTCCCTCGTCTGGGCAGGGGAGACCTGGAAACACCATATATTTT. Translation gives CATSPPSSGQGRPGNTIYF. V is TRBV15 and J is TRBJ1-3; a weak D match, TRBD1 (6 bases). This CDR3 contains 19 residues. Per the germline V gene, CDR1 is LNHNV and CDR2 is YYDKDF (reference sequence). V lost 5 bases to trimming and J lost 2 bases, with 25 bases between them.

CDR3 sequence: CASSQKEGAMTYEQYF. Here the CDR3 DNA reads TGTGCCAGCAGCCAAAAGGAGGGGGCGATGACCTACGAGCAGTACTTC. The chain carries TRBV4-2 and TRBJ2-7; D perhaps matches TRBD1 (7 bases). Germline V lookup: CDR1 LGHNA, CDR2 YNFKEQ. CDR3 length: 16 amino acids. Trimming took off 2 bases at V and 2 bases at J, with 16 bases between the two ends.

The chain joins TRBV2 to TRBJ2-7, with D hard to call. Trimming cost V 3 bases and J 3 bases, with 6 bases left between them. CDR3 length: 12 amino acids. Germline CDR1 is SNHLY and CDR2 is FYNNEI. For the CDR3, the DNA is TGTGCCAGCAGTGACCAGGACTACGAGCAGTACTTC. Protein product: CASSDQDYEQYF. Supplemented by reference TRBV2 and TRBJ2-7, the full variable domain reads EPEVTQTPSHQVTQMGQEVILRCVPISNHLYFYWYRQILGQKVEFLVSFYNNEISEKSEIFDDQFSVERPDGSNFTLKIRSTKLEDSAMYFCASSDQDYEQYFGPGTRLTVT.

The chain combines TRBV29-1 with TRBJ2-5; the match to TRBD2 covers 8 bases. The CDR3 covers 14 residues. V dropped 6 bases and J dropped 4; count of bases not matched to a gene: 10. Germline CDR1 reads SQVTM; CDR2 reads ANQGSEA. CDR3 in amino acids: CSVALRLARETQYF. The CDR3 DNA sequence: TGCAGCGTCGCCCTTAGACTAGCGAGAGAGACCCAGTACTTC.

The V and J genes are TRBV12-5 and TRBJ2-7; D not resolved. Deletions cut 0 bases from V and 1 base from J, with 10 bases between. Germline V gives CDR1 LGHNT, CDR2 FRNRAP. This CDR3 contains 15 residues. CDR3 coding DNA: TGTGCTAGTGGTTTGGTTTCCAGTTTTTCCTACGAGCAGTACTTC. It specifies CASGLVSSFSYEQYF.

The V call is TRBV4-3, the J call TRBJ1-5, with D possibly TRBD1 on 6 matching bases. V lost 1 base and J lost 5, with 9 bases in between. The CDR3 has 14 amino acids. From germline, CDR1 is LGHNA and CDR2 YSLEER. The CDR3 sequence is CASSQVAGDQPQHF. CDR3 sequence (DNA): TGCGCCAGCAGCCAAGTGGCAGGGGATCAGCCCCAGCATTTT.

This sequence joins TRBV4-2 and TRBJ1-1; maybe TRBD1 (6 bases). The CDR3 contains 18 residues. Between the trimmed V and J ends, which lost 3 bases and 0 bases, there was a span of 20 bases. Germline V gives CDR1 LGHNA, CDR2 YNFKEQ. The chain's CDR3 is CASSHRRDKLFMNTEAFF. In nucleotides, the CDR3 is TGTGCCAGCAGCCATCGCCGGGACAAGCTTTTCATGAACACTGAAGCTTTCTTT.

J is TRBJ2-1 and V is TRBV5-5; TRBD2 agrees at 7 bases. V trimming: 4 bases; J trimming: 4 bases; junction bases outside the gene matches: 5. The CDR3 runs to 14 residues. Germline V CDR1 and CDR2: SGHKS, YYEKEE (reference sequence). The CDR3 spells CASSGGLKYNEQFF. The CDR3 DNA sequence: TGTGCCAGCAGCGGGGGACTAAAGTACAATGAGCAGTTCTTC. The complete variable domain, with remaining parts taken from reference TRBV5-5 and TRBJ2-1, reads DAGVTQSPTHLIKTRGQQVTLRCSPISGHKSVSWYQQVLGQGPQFIFQYYEKEERGRGNFPDRFSARQFPNYSSELNVNALLLGDSALYLCASSGGLKYNEQFFGPGTRLTVL.

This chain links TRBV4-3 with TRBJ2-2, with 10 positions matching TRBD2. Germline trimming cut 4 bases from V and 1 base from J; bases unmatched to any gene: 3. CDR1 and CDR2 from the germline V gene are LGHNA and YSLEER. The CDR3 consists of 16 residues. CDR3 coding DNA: TGCGCCAGCAGCCGGTGGACTAGCGGGAACACCGGGGAGCTGTTTTTT. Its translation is CASSRWTSGNTGELFF.

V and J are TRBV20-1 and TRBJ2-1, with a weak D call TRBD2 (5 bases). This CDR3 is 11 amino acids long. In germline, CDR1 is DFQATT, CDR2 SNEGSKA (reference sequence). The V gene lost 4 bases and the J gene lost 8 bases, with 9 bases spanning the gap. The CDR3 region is CSAMWRDEQFF. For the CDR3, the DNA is TGCAGTGCTATGTGGCGGGATGAGCAGTTCTTC.

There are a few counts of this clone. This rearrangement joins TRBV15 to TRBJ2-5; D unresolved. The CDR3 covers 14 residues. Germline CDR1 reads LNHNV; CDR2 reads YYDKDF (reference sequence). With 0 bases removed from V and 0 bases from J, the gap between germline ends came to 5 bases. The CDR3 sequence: CATSRDRHQETQYF. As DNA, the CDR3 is TGTGCCACCAGCAGAGACAGGCACCAAGAGACCCAGTACTTC.

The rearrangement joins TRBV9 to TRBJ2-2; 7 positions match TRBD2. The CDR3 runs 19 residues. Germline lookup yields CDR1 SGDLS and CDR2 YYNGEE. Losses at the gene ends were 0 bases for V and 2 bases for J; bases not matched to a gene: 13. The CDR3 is CASSVEDVPGGTNTGELFF. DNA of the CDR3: TGTGCCAGCAGCGTAGAAGACGTGCCCGGGGGGACTAACACCGGGGAGCTGTTTTTT.

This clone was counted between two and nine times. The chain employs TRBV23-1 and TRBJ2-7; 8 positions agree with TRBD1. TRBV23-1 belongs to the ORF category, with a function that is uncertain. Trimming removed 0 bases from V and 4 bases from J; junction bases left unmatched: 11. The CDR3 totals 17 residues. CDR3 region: CASSQSFLGRGLYEQYF. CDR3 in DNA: TGCGCCAGCAGTCAATCTTTCTTGGGCAGGGGGCTTTACGAGCAGTACTTC.

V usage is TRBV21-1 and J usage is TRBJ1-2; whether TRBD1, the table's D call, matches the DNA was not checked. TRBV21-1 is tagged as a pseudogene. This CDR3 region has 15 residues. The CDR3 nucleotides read TGTGCCAGCACCAACTCGGACAGGCCTAACTATGGCTACACCTTC. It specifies CASTNSDRPNYGYTF.

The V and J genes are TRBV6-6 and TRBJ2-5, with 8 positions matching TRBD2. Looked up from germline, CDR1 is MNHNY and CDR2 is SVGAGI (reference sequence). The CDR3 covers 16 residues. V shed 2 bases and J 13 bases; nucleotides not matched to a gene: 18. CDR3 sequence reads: CASSYPSPPGGQGRYF. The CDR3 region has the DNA TGTGCCAGCAGTTACCCATCCCCCCCGGGAGGGCAGGGTCGGTACTTC.

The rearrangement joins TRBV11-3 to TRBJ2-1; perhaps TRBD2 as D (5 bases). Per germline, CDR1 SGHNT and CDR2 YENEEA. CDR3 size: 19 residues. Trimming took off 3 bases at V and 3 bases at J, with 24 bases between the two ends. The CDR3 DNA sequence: TGTGCCAGCAGCTTTAGCGTCCCCCGCGGGCGGAGAAACTACAATGAGCAGTTCTTC. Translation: CASSFSVPRGRRNYNEQFF.

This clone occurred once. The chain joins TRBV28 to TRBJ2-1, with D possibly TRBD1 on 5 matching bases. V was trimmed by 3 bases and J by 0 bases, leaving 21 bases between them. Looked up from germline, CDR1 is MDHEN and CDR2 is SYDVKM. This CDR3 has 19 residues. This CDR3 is CASSFPQGKYLSSYNEQFF. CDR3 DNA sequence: TGTGCCAGCAGTTTTCCGCAGGGAAAGTATTTGAGCTCCTACAATGAGCAGTTCTTC.